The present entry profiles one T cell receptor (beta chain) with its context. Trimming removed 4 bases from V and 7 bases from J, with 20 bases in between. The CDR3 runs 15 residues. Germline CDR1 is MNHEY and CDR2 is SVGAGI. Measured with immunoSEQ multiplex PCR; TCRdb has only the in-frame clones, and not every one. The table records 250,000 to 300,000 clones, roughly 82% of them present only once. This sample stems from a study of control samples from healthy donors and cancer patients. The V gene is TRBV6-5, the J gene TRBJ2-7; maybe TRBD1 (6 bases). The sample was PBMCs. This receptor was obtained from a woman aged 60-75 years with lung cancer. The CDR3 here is CASSSGLRGYLEQYF. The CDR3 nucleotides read TGTGCCAGCAGTTCGGGCCTCAGGGGATATTTGGAGCAGTACTTC.